This T cell receptor beta chain was sequenced for a study of blood T cell repertoires in COVID-19. Study-wide background: Material from acute and convalescent COVID-19 was sourced from the United States, Italy and Spain.

The junction had 8 bases not matched to a gene; V was cut back by 7 bases and J by 6 bases. The CDR3 sequence is 14 residues long. Germline values: CDR1 SNHLY, CDR2 FYNNEI. The count of this clone is one. The data were produced by immunoSEQ multiplex PCR, yet TCRdb's version contains in-frame clones alone and is incomplete. The sample has about 98,000 clones; over 70% are singletons. Source material: peripheral blood. The TCR comes from a woman of 80 years or more with acute or convalescent COVID-19. This chain uses TRBV2 with TRBJ2-2, with TRBD2 matching over 7 bases. CDR3 bases: TGTGCCAGCACGGGAGGTTCGTGGTCCGGGGAGCTGTTTTTT. Its protein product is CASTGGSWSGELFF.